These T cell receptor beta chains were read from a single sample in a study of control samples from healthy donors and cancer patients. Sequenced by immunoSEQ multiplex PCR; TCRdb stores in-frame clones only, minus some. The data contain about 65,000 clones, 90% of them singletons. The sequenced sample consisted of PBMCs. These receptors all stem from a woman between 45 and 60 years old with colorectal cancer. Both conserved end residues are part of each CDR3. Each record gives: V gene, D gene, J gene, clone size, CDR3 protein, CDR3 DNA. The D gene is left open where the match is weak. The size entry is marked missing in some rows and otherwise reads once, few, many or a size class.

TRBV25-1,-,TRBJ1-2,-,CASSETGKGTYGYTF,TGTGCCAGCAGTGAAACGGGAAAGGGTACCTATGGCTACACCTTC
TRBV28,-,TRBJ1-2,-,CASSFGGANYGYTF,TGTGCCAGCAGTTTCGGGGGGGCTAACTATGGCTACACCTTC
TRBV5-4,-,TRBJ2-5,-,CASSLVSRGGAQYF,TGTGCCAGCAGCTTGGTATCTAGGGGGGGGGCCCAGTACTTC
TRBV6-2/TRBV6-3,-,TRBJ1-3,-,CASSQNSHTIYF,TGTGCCAGCAGTCAAAACAGCCACACCATATATTTT
TRBV4-1,-,TRBJ1-6,-,CASSQDLYSPLHF,TGCGCCAGCAGCCAGGACCTGTACTCACCCCTCCACTTT
TRBV12-3/TRBV12-4,-,TRBJ1-2,-,CASEPGQRYGYTF,TGTGCCAGCGAGCCCGGACAGCGCTATGGCTACACCTTC
TRBV7-9,-,TRBJ1-1,once,CASSFLTGNTEAFF,TGTGCCAGCAGCTTCTTAACAGGGAACACTGAAGCTTTCTTT
TRBV5-1,-,TRBJ2-3,-,CASSLDSTDTQYF,TGCGCCAGCAGCTTGGACAGCACAGATACGCAGTATTTT
TRBV7-6,TRBD1,TRBJ1-5,-,CASVLTGTGVPSNQPQHF,TGTGCCAGCGTCCTAACGGGGACAGGGGTCCCTAGCAATCAGCCCCAGCATTTT
TRBV7-9,-,TRBJ1-4,-,CASRPQGRGDEKLFF,TGTGCCAGCAGGCCACAGGGACGAGGGGATGAAAAACTGTTTTTT
TRBV6-5,-,TRBJ1-4,-,CASRLDGVNEKLFF,TGTGCCAGCAGACTCGACGGTGTGAATGAAAAACTGTTTTTT
TRBV7-2,TRBD2,TRBJ2-1,-,CASSPPGGVYNEQFF,TGTGCCAGCAGCCCTCCGGGGGGAGTGTACAATGAGCAGTTCTTC
TRBV3-1/TRBV3-2,TRBD1,TRBJ1-2,-,CASSRGQGLRGYTF,TGTGCCAGCAGCCGAGGACAGGGTCTGCGTGGCTACACCTTC
TRBV10-2,-,TRBJ2-3,-,CASSGTAEPTQYF,TGCGCCAGCAGTGGGACGGCTGAACCCACGCAGTATTTT
TRBV12-3/TRBV12-4,-,TRBJ2-1,-,CASSPRGGGEQFF,TGTGCCAGCAGTCCGAGGGGAGGGGGTGAGCAGTTCTTC
TRBV30,TRBD1,TRBJ1-5,once,CAWRQGGNQPQHF,TGTGCCTGGAGGCAGGGGGGTAATCAGCCCCAGCATTTT
TRBV5-6,-,TRBJ2-2,-,CASSPRQTGNTGELFF,TGTGCCAGCAGCCCAAGACAGACGGGGAACACCGGGGAGCTGTTTTTT
TRBV9,-,TRBJ1-1,-,CASSVAGNTEAFF,TGTGCCAGCAGCGTAGCTGGGAACACTGAAGCTTTCTTT
TRBV11-1,TRBD1,TRBJ1-1,-,CASREDRAFTEAFF,TGTGCCAGCAGGGAAGACAGGGCGTTCACTGAAGCTTTCTTT
TRBV7-2,-,TRBJ1-2,-,CASSLPGVSYGYTF,TGTGCCAGCAGCCTCCCCGGGGTTAGCTATGGCTACACCTTC
TRBV18,TRBD1,TRBJ2-3,-,CASSPEQGNTQYF,TGTGCCAGCTCACCGGAACAGGGGAATACGCAGTATTTT
TRBV30,-,TRBJ2-2,-,CAFKKGNPNTGELFF,TGTGCCTTTAAAAAGGGGAACCCGAACACCGGGGAGCTGTTTTTT
TRBV19,-,TRBJ2-2,-,CASSIEVGTGELFF,TGTGCCAGTAGTATAGAGGTAGGGACCGGGGAGCTGTTTTTT
TRBV2,-,TRBJ1-2,once,CASSEVPVGGYTF,TGTGCCAGCAGTGAAGTCCCGGTGGGGGGCTACACCTTC
TRBV27,-,TRBJ2-2,-,CAVKDVGGTGELFF,TGTGCCGTCAAAGACGTTGGGGGGACCGGGGAGCTGTTTTTT
TRBV2,TRBD1,TRBJ1-5,-,CASSDGGGTGTGYNQPQHF,TGTGCCAGCAGTGACGGGGGGGGAACCGGGACAGGCTACAATCAGCCCCAGCATTTT
TRBV5-1,TRBD1,TRBJ1-1,-,CASSKDRGSTEAFF,TGCGCCAGCAGCAAGGACAGGGGGAGCACTGAAGCTTTCTTT
TRBV15,-,TRBJ1-2,-,CATSRVSGTGVHGYTF,TGTGCCACCAGCAGAGTCTCAGGGACGGGCGTTCATGGCTACACCTTC
TRBV6-2/TRBV6-3,-,TRBJ2-7,-,CASSYSRTDVLREQYF,TGTGCCAGCAGTTACTCGAGGACTGACGTATTACGAGAGCAGTACTTC
TRBV24-1,TRBD2,TRBJ2-1,-,CATSDPRLAGGHNEQFF,TGTGCCACCAGTGACCCCAGACTAGCGGGGGGCCACAATGAGCAGTTCTTC
TRBV5-5,-,TRBJ2-7,-,CASSLGFSDEEQYF,TGTGCCAGCAGCTTGGGTTTTTCGGATGAGGAGCAGTACTTC
TRBV2,-,TRBJ2-3,-,CASSDGGVGTDTQYF,TGTGCCAGCAGTGACGGAGGGGTTGGCACAGATACGCAGTATTTT
TRBV6-5,-,TRBJ2-7,-,CASSPSVGKHYF,TGTGCCAGCAGCCCGTCGGTTGGCAAGCACTACTTC
TRBV18,TRBD1,TRBJ1-2,-,CASSPTTGAEGYTF,TGTGCCAGCTCACCGACCACAGGGGCAGAGGGCTACACCTTC
TRBV5-1,-,TRBJ2-3,few,CASRDGLSTDTQYF,TGCGCCAGCAGGGACGGTCTGAGCACAGATACGCAGTATTTT
TRBV6-5,-,TRBJ2-7,-,CASSLTRTWESYEQYF,TGTGCCAGCAGTTTGACGAGGACATGGGAATCCTACGAGCAGTACTTC
TRBV7-9,-,TRBJ2-1,-,CASSLENEQFF,TGTGCCAGCAGCTTGGAGAATGAGCAGTTCTTC
TRBV28,-,TRBJ1-1,-,CASSLPQYGTEAFF,TGTGCCAGCAGTTTACCCCAGTACGGCACTGAAGCTTTCTTT
TRBV7-9,-,TRBJ1-5,once,CASSPGQWEPQHF,TGTGCCAGCAGCCCCGGCCAGTGGGAGCCCCAGCATTTT
TRBV28,-,TRBJ1-5,-,CASSLGGSRQPQHF,TGTGCCAGCAGTTTGGGGGGGTCGCGTCAGCCCCAGCATTTT
TRBV7-9,-,TRBJ1-1,-,CASSELTGLVTEAFF,TGTGCCAGCAGCGAATTAACGGGCCTCGTCACTGAAGCTTTCTTT
TRBV19,TRBD1,TRBJ1-5,-,CASSMRQGLIVQPQHF,TGTGCCAGTAGTATGAGACAGGGATTAATCGTGCAGCCCCAGCATTTT
TRBV3-1/TRBV3-2,-,TRBJ1-5,-,CASSQGRDQPQHF,TGTGCCAGCAGCCAGGGGAGAGATCAGCCCCAGCATTTT
TRBV27,-,TRBJ1-5,-,CASSWDRNQPQHF,TGTGCCAGCAGTTGGGACCGAAATCAGCCCCAGCATTTT
TRBV7-2,-,TRBJ1-5,-,CASSSPGRHQHF,TGTGCCAGCAGCTCTCCGGGACGGCACCAGCATTTT
TRBV2,-,TRBJ2-5,-,CASSPQVRQETQYF,TGTGCCAGCAGTCCCCAGGTGCGGCAAGAGACCCAGTACTTC
TRBV2,TRBD1,TRBJ2-7,-,CASSRNRDRGWGEQYF,TGTGCCAGCAGCCGCAACCGGGACAGGGGTTGGGGCGAGCAGTACTTC
TRBV28,-,TRBJ1-2,-,CASSFRYGYTF,TGTGCCAGCAGTTTCAGATATGGCTACACCTTC
TRBV5-1,-,TRBJ1-3,-,CASSLDLQGTGNTIYF,TGCGCCAGCAGCTTGGATCTCCAGGGAACTGGAAACACCATATATTTT
TRBV5-8,TRBD1,TRBJ1-1,-,CASSRDRGDTEAFF,TGTGCCAGCAGCCGGGACAGGGGGGACACTGAAGCTTTCTTT
TRBV5-1,-,TRBJ1-3,-,CASSLTGFVPSSGNTIYF,TGCGCCAGCAGCTTGACAGGATTCGTGCCTAGCTCTGGAAACACCATATATTTT
TRBV7-2,TRBD1,TRBJ2-7,-,CASSFQTGEANEQYF,TGTGCCAGCAGCTTCCAGACAGGGGAGGCGAACGAGCAGTACTTC